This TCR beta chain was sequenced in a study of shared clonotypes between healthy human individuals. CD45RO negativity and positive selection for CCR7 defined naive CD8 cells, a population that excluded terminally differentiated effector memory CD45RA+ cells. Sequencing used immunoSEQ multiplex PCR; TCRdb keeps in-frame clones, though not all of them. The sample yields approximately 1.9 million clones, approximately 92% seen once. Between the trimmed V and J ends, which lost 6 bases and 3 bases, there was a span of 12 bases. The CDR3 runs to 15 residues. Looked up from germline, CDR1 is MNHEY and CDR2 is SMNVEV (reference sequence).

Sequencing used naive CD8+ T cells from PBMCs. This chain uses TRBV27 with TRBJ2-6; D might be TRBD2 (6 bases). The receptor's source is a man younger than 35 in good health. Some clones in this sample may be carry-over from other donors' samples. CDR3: CASRPGGFGANVLTF. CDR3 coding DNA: TGTGCCAGCAGACCTGGGGGGTTTGGGGCCAACGTCCTGACTTTC.